The clone carrying this TCR beta chain was counted only a few times. The target antigen is unknown. The data were produced by immunoSEQ multiplex PCR, yet TCRdb's version contains in-frame clones alone and is incomplete. The data hold around 36,000 clones, with about nine tenths observed a single time. Time point noted: week 5, during vaccination. One vaccine dose held 300 ug of mutant IDH1 20-mer peptide and came with topical imiquimod. The sample comes from a study of a mutant IDH1 vaccine in newly diagnosed glioma. Study-level background: Patients received vaccination from 4-6 weeks after radiotherapy alone, or with temozolomide cycles. Earlier treatment was radiotherapy, temozolomide, or both, with most getting both. General study findings and limits: Shifts in the top peripheral T cell clonotypes seemed unrelated to pseudoprogression.

V shed 4 bases and J shed 1 base, with 12 bases lying between them. Germline CDR1 SGHTS, CDR2 YDEGEE. The CDR3 has 14 amino acids. The TCR comes from a man in his fifties or sixties with glioma. Source: PBMCs, taken from a glioma patient whose treatment included an IDH1 peptide vaccine. This rearrangement joins TRBV5-8 to TRBJ2-7; D ambiguous. This chain's CDR3 is CASSRARISYEQYF. Written as DNA, the CDR3 is TGTGCCAGCAGCCGCGCGAGGATTTCCTACGAGCAGTACTTC.